The subject of this entry is one T cell receptor (beta chain). The antigen is not known. Assay: immunoSEQ multiplex PCR; the TCRdb copy retains only in-frame clones and omits some. This table has tens of thousands of clones, approximately 90% appearing once. This entry is derived from a study of OX40 agonist ivuxolimab in advanced cancers. Turning to the study itself: Six ivuxolimab dose levels, 0.01 to 10 mg/kg, were given intravenously every 2 weeks. Cohort: approximately 83% men, mean age approximately 66, aged about 23 to 80. Points from the study as a whole: Expanded clones were, on average, more numerous among CD8+ T cells than CD4+.

Trimming pared 2 bases from V and 4 bases from J, leaving 6 bases between. The germline CDR1 and CDR2 sequences are MNHNS and SASEGT. The CDR3 length is 14 residues. The chain links TRBV6-1 to TRBJ2-6; no firm D call. The TCR was taken from an adult with an advanced solid tumor such as melanoma, head and neck, liver or kidney cancer. The material was CD4+ or CD8+ T cells sorted from blood, obtained in a trial of the OX40 agonist ivuxolimab. The CDR3 protein is CASSEPRGANVLTF. CDR3 bases: TGTGCCAGCAGTGAACCCCGGGGGGCCAACGTCCTGACTTTC.